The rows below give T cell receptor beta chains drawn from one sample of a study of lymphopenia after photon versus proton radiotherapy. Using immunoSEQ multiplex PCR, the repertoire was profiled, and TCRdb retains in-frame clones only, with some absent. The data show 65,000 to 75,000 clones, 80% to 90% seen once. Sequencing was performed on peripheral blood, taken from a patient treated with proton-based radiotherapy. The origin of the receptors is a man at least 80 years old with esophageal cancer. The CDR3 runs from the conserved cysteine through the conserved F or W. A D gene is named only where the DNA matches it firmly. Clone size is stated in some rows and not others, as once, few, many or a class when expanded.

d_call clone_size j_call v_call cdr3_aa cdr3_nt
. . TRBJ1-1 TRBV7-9 CASSNLGEAFF TGTGCCAGCTCAAATTTGGGGGAAGCTTTCTTT
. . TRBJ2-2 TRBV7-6 CASSLAGVAGELFF TGTGCCAGCAGCTTAGCCGGGGTCGCCGGGGAGCTGTTTTTT
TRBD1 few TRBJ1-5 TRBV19 CASSVTGTGGFNNQPQHF TGTGCCAGTAGTGTCACCGGGACAGGGGGCTTTAACAATCAGCCCCAGCATTTT
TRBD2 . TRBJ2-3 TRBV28 CASTSGSPDTQYF TGTGCCAGCACTAGCGGGAGCCCAGATACGCAGTATTTT
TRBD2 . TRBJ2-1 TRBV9 CASSVDERGPPYNEQFF TGTGCCAGCAGCGTAGATGAGCGGGGGCCCCCCTACAATGAGCAGTTCTTC
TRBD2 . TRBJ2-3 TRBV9 CASSVAPLAGGADTQYF TGTGCCAGCAGCGTAGCCCCCCTAGCGGGAGGCGCAGATACGCAGTATTTT
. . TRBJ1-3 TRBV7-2 CASSLDSGAGPGNTIYF TGTGCCAGCAGCTTAGATTCAGGGGCAGGGCCTGGAAACACCATATATTTT
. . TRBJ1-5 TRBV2 CASSEAGGVRSNQPQHF TGTGCCAGCAGTGAAGCGGGGGGGGTGAGGTCGAATCAGCCCCAGCATTTT
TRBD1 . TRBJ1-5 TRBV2 CASRGQGDQPQHF TGTGCCAGCAGGGGACAGGGCGATCAGCCCCAGCATTTT
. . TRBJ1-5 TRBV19 CASTWTHSNQPQHF TGTGCCAGTACCTGGACACATAGCAATCAGCCCCAGCATTTT
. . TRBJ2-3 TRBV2 CASSERTSTDTQYF TGTGCCAGCAGTGAACGGACTAGCACAGATACGCAGTATTTT
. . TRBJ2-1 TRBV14 CASSQGRPSRGNEQFF TGTGCCAGCAGCCAAGGGCGGCCGTCCCGGGGAAATGAGCAGTTCTTC
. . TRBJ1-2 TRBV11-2 CASSLAGGSRFYGYTF TGTGCCAGCAGCTTAGCGGGGGGCTCGCGATTCTATGGCTACACCTTC
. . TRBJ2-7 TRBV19 CASSTVAGIVYEQYF TGTGCCAGTAGTACAGTAGCCGGGATTGTCTACGAGCAGTACTTC
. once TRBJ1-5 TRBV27 CASSWVGNQPQHF TGTGCCAGCAGTTGGGTAGGCAATCAGCCCCAGCATTTT
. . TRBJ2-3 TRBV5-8 CASTLDGDTQYF TGTGCCAGCACCCTGGACGGAGATACGCAGTATTTT
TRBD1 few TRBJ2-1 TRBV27 CASSSYRGLLYNEQFF TGTGCCAGCAGTTCCTACAGGGGGCTCCTCTACAATGAGCAGTTCTTC
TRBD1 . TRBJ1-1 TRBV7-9 CASSSQPAGGNTEAFF TGTGCCAGCAGCTCTCAGCCGGCAGGGGGGAACACTGAAGCTTTCTTT
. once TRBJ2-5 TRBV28 CASPRSPRETQYF TGTGCCAGCCCTAGGTCCCCCCGAGAGACCCAGTACTTC
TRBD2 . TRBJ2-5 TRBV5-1 CASSTGASGIETQYF TGCGCCAGCAGTACGGGGGCTAGCGGGATAGAGACCCAGTACTTC
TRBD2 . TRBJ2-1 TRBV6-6 CASSYSTSGRYEQFF TGTGCCAGCAGTTACTCGACTAGCGGGAGGTATGAGCAGTTCTTC
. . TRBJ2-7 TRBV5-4 CASSYGYEQYF TGTGCCAGCAGCTATGGGTACGAGCAGTACTTC
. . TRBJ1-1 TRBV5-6 CASSMNTEAFF TGTGCCAGCAGCATGAACACTGAAGCTTTCTTT
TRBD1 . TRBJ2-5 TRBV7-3 CASSLSTGDKETQYF TGTGCCAGCAGCTTAAGTACAGGGGATAAGGAGACCCAGTACTTC
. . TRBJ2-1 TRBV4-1 CASSQDRFNNEQFF TGCGCCAGCAGCCAAGATCGTTTTAATAATGAGCAGTTCTTC
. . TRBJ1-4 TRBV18 CASSPNLQTETEKLFF TGTGCCAGCTCACCTAACCTCCAGACAGAAACTGAAAAACTGTTTTTT
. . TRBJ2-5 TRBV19 CATLPRGWPRDELTETQYF TGTGCCACTTTACCCAGGGGATGGCCAAGAGATGAGCTAACAGAGACCCAGTACTTC
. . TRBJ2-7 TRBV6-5 CASSPSGSGLRWYF TGTGCCAGCAGTCCCTCGGGTTCGGGCCTCAGGTGGTACTTC
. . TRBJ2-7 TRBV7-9 CASSPTVEQYF TGTGCCAGCAGCCCGACGGTCGAGCAGTACTTC
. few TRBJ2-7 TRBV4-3 CASSQGDGPYEQYF TGCGCCAGCAGCCAAGGGGACGGCCCCTACGAGCAGTACTTC
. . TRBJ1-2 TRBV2 CASRRTANYGYTF TGTGCCAGCAGACGCACAGCTAACTATGGCTACACCTTC
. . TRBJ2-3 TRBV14 CASSQDPRPVSQYF TGTGCCAGCAGCCAAGATCCACGCCCCGTATCGCAGTATTTT
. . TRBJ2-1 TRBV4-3 CASSQVGLEQFF TGCGCCAGCAGCCAAGTTGGCCTCGAGCAGTTCTTC
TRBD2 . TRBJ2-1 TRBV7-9 CASSFRSSGREQFF TGTGCCAGCAGCTTCCGAAGTAGCGGGAGAGAGCAGTTCTTC